Following are 14 T cell receptor beta chains from one sample sequenced in a study of control samples from healthy donors and cancer patients. Profiling relied on immunoSEQ multiplex PCR, and the TCRdb table lists in-frame clones only, not all of them. The sample carries about 89,000 clones, over 65% recorded once. Sequences were obtained from blood. All receptors derive from a woman in her thirties or forties in good health.

This chain joins TRBV19 and TRBJ1-2; a weak D match, TRBD1 (6 bases). Germline CDR1 LNHDA, CDR2 SQIVND (reference sequence). Trimming took 6 bases from V and 1 from J, leaving 12 bases between them. The CDR3 covers 14 residues. The CDR3 region has the DNA TGTGCCAGTAGAGACAGGTCGAATAACTATGGCTACACCTTC. It is translated as CASRDRSNNYGYTF.

The CDR3: CASRWGGGRQETQYF. The CDR3 DNA is TGCGCCAGCAGGTGGGGCGGGGGGAGACAAGAGACCCAGTACTTC. This chain connects TRBV5-1 to TRBJ2-5, with 8 positions matching TRBD2. This CDR3 has 15 residues. Germline V gene data show CDR1 as SGHRS and CDR2 as YFSETQ. J was trimmed by 2 bases and V by 5 bases; bases with no gene match: 8.

V is TRBV5-1 and J is TRBJ2-1; D gene ambiguous. Trimming stripped 0 bases from V and 6 bases from J, with 7 bases between. In germline, CDR1 is SGHRS, CDR2 YFSETQ. The CDR3 totals 13 residues. The chain's CDR3 is CASSLAPLNEQFF. The CDR3 DNA sequence: TGCGCCAGCAGCTTGGCACCGCTCAATGAGCAGTTCTTC.

This clone was seen just once. V and J are TRBV29-1 and TRBJ2-7; D gene ambiguous. From germline, CDR1 is SQVTM and CDR2 ANQGSEA. V was cut by 3 bases and J by 4 bases, with 7 bases left in between. This CDR3 has 11 amino acids. In DNA form, the CDR3 reads TGCAGCGTTGAGTCCGGTTACGAGCAGTACTTC. This gives the protein CSVESGYEQYF.

J is TRBJ2-3 and V is TRBV6-5; 8 nucleotides align to TRBD2. Germline values: CDR1 MNHEY, CDR2 SVGAGI. The CDR3 consists of 15 residues. V shed 6 bases, J shed 4 bases, and the junction held 9 bases outside the gene matches. CDR3 sequence (DNA): TGTGCCAGCAGCAGAGCGGGGGTTGGGGCAGATACGCAGTATTTT. Translation: CASSRAGVGADTQYF.

This chain connects TRBV5-1 to TRBJ2-2, with D uncertain. The CDR3 is 15 residues long. V was trimmed by 4 bases and J by 2 bases, leaving 12 bases between them. Germline assignment: CDR1 SGHRS and CDR2 YFSETQ. The CDR3 spells CASSGDSFNTGELFF. The DNA for the CDR3 is TGCGCCAGCAGCGGAGATTCATTCAACACCGGGGAGCTGTTTTTT.

This clone was seen once. V and J are TRBV12-3 or TRBV12-4 and TRBJ1-1; D not resolved. Trimming pared 5 bases from V and 1 base from J, leaving 5 bases between. The CDR3 extends over 12 amino acids. The CDR3 loop is CASSTANTEAFF. The CDR3, as DNA: TGTGCCAGCAGTACAGCGAACACTGAAGCTTTCTTT.

The gene calls are TRBV27 and TRBJ2-1, with 9 nucleotides matching TRBD2. This CDR3 spans 15 amino acids. The V gene end was trimmed by 2 bases and the J gene end by 4 bases; junction bases not matched to a gene: 3. Germline V lookup: CDR1 MNHEY, CDR2 SMNVEV (reference sequence). CDR3 region: CASSLGLAGYNEQFF. For the CDR3, the DNA is TGTGCCAGCAGTTTAGGGCTAGCGGGGTACAATGAGCAGTTCTTC.

This clone was seen a few times. V usage is TRBV5-4 and J usage is TRBJ2-7; TRBD1 agrees at 9 bases. V was pared by 0 bases and J by 6 bases, with 4 bases of the junction left unmatched. CDR3 length equals 14 residues. CDR1 is SGHNT, CDR2 YYREEE, per germline (reference sequence). The CDR3: CASSLGQGVSEQYF. The CDR3 DNA follows: TGTGCCAGCAGCTTGGGACAGGGGGTCTCCGAGCAGTACTTC.

This sequence joins TRBV29-1 and TRBJ1-1; D is uncertain. Germline CDR1 and CDR2: SQVTM and ANQGSEA. The CDR3 is 12 amino acids. V was shortened by 5 bases and J by 5 bases, with 12 bases between the two germline ends. The CDR3 is CSVLRAKTEAFF. CDR3 nucleotide sequence: TGCAGCGTTCTAAGGGCCAAGACTGAAGCTTTCTTT.

The chain carries TRBV12-3 or TRBV12-4 and TRBJ1-2, with D perhaps TRBD1 (5 bases). Trimming shortened V by 11 bases and J by 1 base, and 11 bases separated the two germline ends. This CDR3 spans 12 amino acids. The CDR3 here is CASGGVNYGYTF. The DNA for the CDR3 is TGTGCCTCGGGGGGGGTTAACTATGGCTACACCTTC.

The CDR3 is CASSQDGTASFEQYF. CDR3 coding DNA: TGCGCCAGCAGCCAAGACGGGACAGCAAGCTTCGAGCAGTACTTC. This chain joins TRBV4-3 and TRBJ2-7; 7 bases match TRBD1. In germline, CDR1 is LGHNA, CDR2 YSLEER. The CDR3 has 15 amino acids. Trimming removed 0 bases from V and 6 bases from J; junction bases left unmatched: 8.

This rearrangement joins TRBV6-2 or TRBV6-3 to TRBJ2-5, with 12 bases that match TRBD2. Germline trimming cut 0 bases from V and 0 bases from J; bases unmatched to any gene: 5. This CDR3 has 18 amino acids. Per the germline V gene, CDR1 is MNHEY and CDR2 is SVGEGT. The CDR3 protein is CASSYSRLAGEYQETQYF. In DNA form, the CDR3 reads TGTGCCAGCAGTTACTCCCGACTAGCGGGGGAGTACCAAGAGACCCAGTACTTC.

The genes are TRBV12-5 and TRBJ1-4, with 9 positions matching TRBD1. Per germline, CDR1 LGHNT and CDR2 FRNRAP. V lost 5 bases to trimming and J lost 11 bases; unmatched junction nucleotides: 9. The length of the CDR3 is 14 residues. The CDR3 reads CASGPGQGLRKLFF. The CDR3 DNA reads TGTGCTAGTGGTCCAGGACAGGGGTTGAGGAAACTGTTTTTT.